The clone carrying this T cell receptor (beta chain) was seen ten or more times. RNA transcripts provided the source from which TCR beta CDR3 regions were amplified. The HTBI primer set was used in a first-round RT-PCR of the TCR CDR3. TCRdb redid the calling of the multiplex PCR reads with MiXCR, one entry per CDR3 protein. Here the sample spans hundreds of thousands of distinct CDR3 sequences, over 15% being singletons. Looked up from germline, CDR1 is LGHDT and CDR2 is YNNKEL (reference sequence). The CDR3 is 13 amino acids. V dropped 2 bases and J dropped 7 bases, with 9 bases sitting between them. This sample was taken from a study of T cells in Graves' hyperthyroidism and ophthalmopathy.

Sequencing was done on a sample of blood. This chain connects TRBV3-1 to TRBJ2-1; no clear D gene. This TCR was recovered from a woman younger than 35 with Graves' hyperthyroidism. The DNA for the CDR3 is TGTGCCAGCAGCCAACTGGACGGAAATGAGCAGTTCTTC. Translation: CASSQLDGNEQFF.